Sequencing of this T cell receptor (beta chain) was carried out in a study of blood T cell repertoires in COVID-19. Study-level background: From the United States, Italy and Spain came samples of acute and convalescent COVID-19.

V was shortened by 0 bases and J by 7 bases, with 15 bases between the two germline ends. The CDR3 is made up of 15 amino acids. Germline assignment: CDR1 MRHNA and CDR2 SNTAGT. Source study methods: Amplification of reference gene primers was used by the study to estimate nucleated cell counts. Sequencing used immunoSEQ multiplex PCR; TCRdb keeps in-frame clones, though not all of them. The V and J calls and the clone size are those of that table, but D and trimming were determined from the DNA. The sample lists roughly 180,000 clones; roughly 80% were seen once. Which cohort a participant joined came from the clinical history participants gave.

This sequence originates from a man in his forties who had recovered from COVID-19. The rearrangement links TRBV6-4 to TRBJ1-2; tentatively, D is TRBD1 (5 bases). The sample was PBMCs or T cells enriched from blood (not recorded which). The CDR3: CASSDSSLGQGGYTF. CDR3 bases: TGTGCCAGCAGTGACTCGAGTCTGGGGCAGGGTGGCTACACCTTC.